This T cell receptor (beta chain) was sequenced during a study of shared clonotypes between healthy human individuals. In the study overall: CD4 naive and memory got three plates each, CD8 naive two, CD8 memory one.

As originally analysed: Owing to the provision of junction-only sequences devoid of quality scores by immunoSEQ, filtering differed. Measured with immunoSEQ multiplex PCR; TCRdb has only the in-frame clones, and not every one. The V and J calls and clone size were taken over from that table, and D and trimming were inferred from the DNA. The sample holds about 680,000 clones; 92% are singletons and the top ten take about 24%. Cells designated naive CD8 were CD45RO-negative and were positively selected for CCR7, with terminally differentiated effector memory CD45RA+ cells excluded. Comments on this clone: Its target is unknown.

Study-level points and caveats: On the whole, naive subsets had larger estimated richness than memory subsets had. When naive CD4 clonotypes were compared across a few donors, 4% to 6.5% were shared.

The germline V gene encodes CDR1 SEHNR and CDR2 FQNEAQ (reference sequence). This CDR3 has 15 amino acids. V lost 3 bases, J lost 3 bases, and 3 bases stayed unmatched. The sequence derives from a man aged 25-45 years in good health. The chain carries TRBV7-9 and TRBJ1-1; TRBD1 aligns across 11 bases. Sequenced material: naive CD8+ T cells sorted from blood. The DNA of the CDR3 is TGTGCCAGCAGCTTCGGACAGGGGGCAGACACTGAAGCTTTCTTT. This gives the protein CASSFGQGADTEAFF.